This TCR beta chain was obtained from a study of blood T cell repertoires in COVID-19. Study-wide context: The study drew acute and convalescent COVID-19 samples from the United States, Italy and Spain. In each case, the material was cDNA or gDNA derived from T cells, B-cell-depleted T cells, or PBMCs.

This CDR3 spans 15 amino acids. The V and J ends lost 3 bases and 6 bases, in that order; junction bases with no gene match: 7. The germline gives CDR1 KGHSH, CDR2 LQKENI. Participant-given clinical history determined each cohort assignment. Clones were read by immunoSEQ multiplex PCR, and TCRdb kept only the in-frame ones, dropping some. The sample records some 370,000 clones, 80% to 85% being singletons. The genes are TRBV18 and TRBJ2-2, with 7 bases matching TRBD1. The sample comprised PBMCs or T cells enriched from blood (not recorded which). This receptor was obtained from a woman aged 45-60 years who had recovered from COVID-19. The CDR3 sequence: CASSPTGKFAGELFF. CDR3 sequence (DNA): TGTGCCAGCTCACCGACAGGGAAGTTCGCCGGGGAGCTGTTTTTT.